This T cell receptor beta chain was identified during a study of beta chain features in type 1 diabetes. Study-level information: Age, gender and cell yields were alike across patients and healthy donors.

Since all of the isolated RNA was reverse transcribed, expressed TCRB transcripts were what got sequenced. Data came from immunoSEQ multiplex PCR; TCRdb stores just in-frame clones and leaves some out. The sample shows approximately 470,000 clones, 30% of them seen only once. The origin of this receptor is a man aged 18 to 30 in good health. The sequenced material came from naive CD4+ T cells from blood.

CDR3 residues: CAISEPGLANEQFF. CDR3 in DNA: TGTGCCATCAGTGAGCCGGGACTAGCCAATGAGCAGTTCTTC. This chain connects TRBV10-3 to TRBJ2-1; 9 nucleotides align to TRBD2. Germline CDR1 ENHRY, CDR2 SYGVKD. Trimming took 2 bases from V and 6 from J; bases not matched to a gene: 2. The length of the CDR3 is 14 residues.